This TCR beta chain was sequenced during a study of CD8+ T cells in alopecia areata. Findings and caveats of the study: Shared TCR sequences were less clear between patients than in mice, possibly partly from HLA diversity.

As regards this clone: The target antigen is unknown.

cDNA reverse transcribed from extracted RNA served as the sequencing template. Repertoires were generated with immunoSEQ multiplex PCR, while TCRdb's copy carries only in-frame clones and drops some. The repertoire holds 50,000 to 80,000 clones, with around 47% as singletons. Trimming at V came to 6 bases and at J to 6 bases, leaving 1 base not matched to a gene. Germline V CDR1 and CDR2: SQVTM, ANQGSEA. CDR3 length equals 12 residues. The chain is built from TRBV29-1 and TRBJ2-1; 11 positions match TRBD2. The receptor comes from a human donor with alopecia areata. Sequencing was performed on NKG2D-low CD8+ T cells sorted from blood. The CDR3 DNA follows: TGCAGCGTACTAGCGGGGGCCAATGAGCAGTTCTTC. This gives the protein CSVLAGANEQFF.